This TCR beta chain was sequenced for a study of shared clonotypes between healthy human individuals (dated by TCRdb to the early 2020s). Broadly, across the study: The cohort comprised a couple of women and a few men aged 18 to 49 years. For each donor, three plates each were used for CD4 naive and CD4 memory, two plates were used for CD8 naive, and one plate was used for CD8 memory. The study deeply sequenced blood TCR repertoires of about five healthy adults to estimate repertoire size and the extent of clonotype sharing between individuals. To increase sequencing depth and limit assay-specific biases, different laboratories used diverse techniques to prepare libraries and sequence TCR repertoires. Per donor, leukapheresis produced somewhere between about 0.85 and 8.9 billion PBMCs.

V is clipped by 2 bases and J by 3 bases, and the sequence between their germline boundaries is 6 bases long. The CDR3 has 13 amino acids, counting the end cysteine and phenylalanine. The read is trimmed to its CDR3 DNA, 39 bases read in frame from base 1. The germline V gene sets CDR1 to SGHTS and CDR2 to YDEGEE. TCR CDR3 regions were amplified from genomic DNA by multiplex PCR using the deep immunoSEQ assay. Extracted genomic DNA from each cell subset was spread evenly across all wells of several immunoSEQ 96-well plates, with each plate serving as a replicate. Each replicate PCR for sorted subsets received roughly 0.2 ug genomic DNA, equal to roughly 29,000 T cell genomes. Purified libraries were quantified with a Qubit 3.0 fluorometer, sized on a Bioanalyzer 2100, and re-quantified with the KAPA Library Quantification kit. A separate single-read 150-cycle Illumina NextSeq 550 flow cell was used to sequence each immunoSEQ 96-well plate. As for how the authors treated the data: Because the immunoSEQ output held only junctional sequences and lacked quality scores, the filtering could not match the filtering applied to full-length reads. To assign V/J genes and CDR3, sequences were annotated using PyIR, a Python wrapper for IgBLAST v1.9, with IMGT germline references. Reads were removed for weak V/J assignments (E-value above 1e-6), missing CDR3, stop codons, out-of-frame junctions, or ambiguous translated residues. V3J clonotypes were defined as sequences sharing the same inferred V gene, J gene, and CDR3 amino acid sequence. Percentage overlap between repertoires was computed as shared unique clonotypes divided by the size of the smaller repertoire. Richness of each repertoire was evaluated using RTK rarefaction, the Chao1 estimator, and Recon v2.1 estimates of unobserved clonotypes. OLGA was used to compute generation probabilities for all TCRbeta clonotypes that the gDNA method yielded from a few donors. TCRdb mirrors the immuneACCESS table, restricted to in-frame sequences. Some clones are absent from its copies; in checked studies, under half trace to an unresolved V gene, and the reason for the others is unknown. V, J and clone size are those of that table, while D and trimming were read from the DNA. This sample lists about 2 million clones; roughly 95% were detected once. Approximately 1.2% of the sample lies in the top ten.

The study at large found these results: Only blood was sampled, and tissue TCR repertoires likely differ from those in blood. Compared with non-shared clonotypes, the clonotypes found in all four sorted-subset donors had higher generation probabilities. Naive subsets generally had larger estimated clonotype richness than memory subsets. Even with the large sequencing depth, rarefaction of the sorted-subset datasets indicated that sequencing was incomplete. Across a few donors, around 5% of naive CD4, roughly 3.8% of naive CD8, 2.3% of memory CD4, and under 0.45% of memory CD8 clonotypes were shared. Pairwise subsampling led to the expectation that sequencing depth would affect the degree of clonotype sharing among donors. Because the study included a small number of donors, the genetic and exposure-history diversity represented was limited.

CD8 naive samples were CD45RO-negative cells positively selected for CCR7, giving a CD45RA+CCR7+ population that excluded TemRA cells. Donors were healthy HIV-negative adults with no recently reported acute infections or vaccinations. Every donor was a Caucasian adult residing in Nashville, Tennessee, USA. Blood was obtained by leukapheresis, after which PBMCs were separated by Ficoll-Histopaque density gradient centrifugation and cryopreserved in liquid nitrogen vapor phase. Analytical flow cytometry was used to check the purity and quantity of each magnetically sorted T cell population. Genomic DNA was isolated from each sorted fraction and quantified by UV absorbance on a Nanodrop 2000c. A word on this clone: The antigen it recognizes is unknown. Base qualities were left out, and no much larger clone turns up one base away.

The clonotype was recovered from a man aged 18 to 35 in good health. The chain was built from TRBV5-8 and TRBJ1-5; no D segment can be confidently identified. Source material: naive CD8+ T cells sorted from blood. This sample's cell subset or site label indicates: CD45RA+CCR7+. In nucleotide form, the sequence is TGTGCCAGCAGCTTAGGGCACAATCAGCCCCAGCATTTT. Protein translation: CASSLGHNQPQHF.